Following are 20 T cell receptor beta chains from one sample sequenced in a study of blood T cell repertoires in COVID-19. Here immunoSEQ multiplex PCR was the method, and the copy in TCRdb shows in-frame clones only, minus some. The repertoire includes approximately 170,000 clones, 70% to 90% of them detected once, and 4.4% sits in the top ten. What was sequenced was PBMCs or T cells enriched from blood (not recorded which). Every receptor here comes from a woman between 50 and 59 years old who had recovered from COVID-19.

This clone was seen only once. This chain's CDR3 is CASRLTSGGNEETQYF. In DNA form, the CDR3 reads TGTGCCAGCAGATTGACTAGCGGGGGGAACGAAGAGACCCAGTACTTC. This rearrangement joins TRBV7-2 to TRBJ2-5; 13 positions match TRBD2. V lost 6 bases, J lost 3 bases, and 7 bases stayed unmatched. Germline V lookup: CDR1 SGHTA, CDR2 FQGNSA. The CDR3 sequence is 16 residues long.

The chain employs TRBV7-9 and TRBJ1-6; D is uncertain. The ends were cut back, 5 bases at V and 6 bases at J, with 14 bases in the middle. Per germline, CDR1 SEHNR and CDR2 FQNEAQ (reference sequence). CDR3 length: 15 amino acids. The CDR3 nucleotides read TGTGCCAGCAGCCTGTCCCCAGATATTAATTCACCCCTCCACTTT. Amino acid sequence: CASSLSPDINSPLHF.

The genes are TRBV2 and TRBJ2-2; TRBD2 might be the D (6 bases). The CDR3 consists of 15 residues. The germline gives CDR1 SNHLY, CDR2 FYNNEI. V lost 5 bases and J lost 4, with 14 bases in between. The CDR3 coding sequence is TGTGCCAGCAGTCGACGACTAGTCATCACCGGGGAGCTGTTTTTT. Its translation: CASSRRLVITGELFF.

The V gene is TRBV5-4, the J gene TRBJ1-1; D might be TRBD1 (6 bases). V lost 3 bases to trimming and J lost 1 base, with 7 bases between them. Germline V lookup: CDR1 SGHNT, CDR2 YYREEE (reference sequence). The CDR3 consists of 13 residues. The DNA of the CDR3 is TGTGCCAGCAGCTGGGGGCCGAACACTGAAGCTTTCTTT. This sequence encodes CASSWGPNTEAFF.

The rearrangement joins TRBV27 to TRBJ1-6; 12 bases map to TRBD1. J lost 7 bases, V lost 7 bases, and 11 bases had no gene match. There are 17 residues in the CDR3. The germline CDR1 and CDR2 sequences are MNHEY and SMNVEV (reference sequence). The CDR3 DNA is TGTGCCAGCACCCTTACCGGGACAGGGGGCTTCAATTCACCCCTCCACTTT. It yields the protein CASTLTGTGGFNSPLHF.

V usage is TRBV30 and J usage is TRBJ1-2, with D tentatively TRBD1 (6 bases). In germline, CDR1 is GTSNPN, CDR2 SVGIG (reference sequence). The CDR3 contains 12 residues. The V and J ends lost 3 bases and 6 bases respectively, with 11 bases between them. The CDR3 region is CAWRLPGDGYTF. The CDR3 DNA reads as TGTGCCTGGAGGCTTCCAGGGGATGGCTACACCTTC.

V usage is TRBV9 and J usage is TRBJ1-2, with TRBD1 as a possible D gene (5 bases). Germline-derived CDR1 and CDR2 are SGDLS and YYNGEE. V was trimmed by 2 bases and J by 4 bases, leaving 12 bases between them. The CDR3 spans 14 residues. In DNA form, the CDR3 reads TGTGCCAGCAGCGTGGGCGGGGCACCCTATGGCTACACCTTC. Residues: CASSVGGAPYGYTF.

The V gene is TRBV4-1, the J gene TRBJ1-1; D remains ambiguous. CDR1 is MGHRA and CDR2 is YSYEKL in the germline V gene. This CDR3 comprises 13 residues. Trimming removed 2 bases at V and 4 bases at J, with 8 bases between. The chain's CDR3 is CASSQTGSTEAFF. The CDR3 DNA is TGCGCCAGCAGCCAAACGGGGAGCACTGAAGCTTTCTTT.

V usage is TRBV2 and J usage is TRBJ2-2; tentative D call: TRBD1 (5 bases). Germline V CDR1 and CDR2: SNHLY, FYNNEI. The V and J ends lost 1 base and 7 bases respectively, with 10 bases between them. The CDR3 has 14 amino acids. The CDR3 DNA sequence: TGTGCCAGCAGTGAAGACAGGCGTGGCGGGGAGCTGTTTTTT. It yields the protein CASSEDRRGGELFF. The complete variable domain, with remaining parts taken from reference TRBV2 and TRBJ2-2, reads EPEVTQTPSHQVTQMGQEVILRCVPISNHLYFYWYRQILGQKVEFLVSFYNNEISEKSEIFDDQFSVERPDGSNFTLKIRSTKLEDSAMYFCASSEDRRGGELFFGEGSRLTVL.

The J gene is TRBJ1-3, the V gene TRBV7-9; D ambiguous. CDR1 is SEHNR and CDR2 is FQNEAQ in the germline V gene (reference sequence). Trimming cost V 5 bases and J 7 bases, with 12 bases left between them. This CDR3 spans 13 amino acids. As DNA, the CDR3 is TGTGCCAGCAGCACCATGGAGCGGAACACCATATATTTT. Encoded protein: CASSTMERNTIYF.

In DNA, the CDR3 is TGTGCCAGCAGCTTAGCGCAGGGGACGGAGCAAGAAGCTTTCTTT. Translation: CASSLAQGTEQEAFF. The chain couples TRBV7-9 to TRBJ1-1; tentatively, D is TRBD1 (6 bases). Germline V gene sequence: CDR1 SEHNR, CDR2 FQNEAQ (reference sequence). The CDR3 consists of 15 residues. The ends were cut back, 0 bases at V and 8 bases at J, with 16 bases in the middle.

The chain uses TRBV27 and TRBJ1-1; D uncertain. CDR1 is MNHEY, CDR2 SMNVEV, per germline (reference sequence). The CDR3 loop spans 14 amino acids. Trimming shortened V by 6 bases and J by 2 bases, and 13 bases separated the two germline ends. The CDR3 sequence: CASRLGGFNTEAFF. CDR3 in DNA: TGTGCCAGCAGGTTGGGAGGATTCAACACTGAAGCTTTCTTT.

V gene TRBV11-2 combines with J gene TRBJ2-4, with 10 bases aligning to TRBD2. CDR1 is SGHAT, CDR2 FQNNGV, per germline. The CDR3 length is 18 residues. The V segment lost 0 bases and the J segment 3 bases; nucleotides outside the gene matches: 8. The CDR3 region is CASSLEGSGRIDKNIQYF. CDR3 nucleotides: TGTGCCAGCAGCTTAGAGGGTAGCGGGAGGATCGACAAAAACATTCAGTACTTC.

V is TRBV11-2 and J is TRBJ1-1, with D possibly being TRBD1 (5 bases). This CDR3 contains 14 residues. The germline V and J ends were trimmed by 10 bases and 5 bases, with 20 bases remaining between them. In germline, CDR1 is SGHAT, CDR2 FQNNGV. The CDR3 spells CAILPWGAETEAFF. The CDR3 DNA is TGTGCCATCTTACCTTGGGGCGCAGAAACTGAAGCTTTCTTT.

This sequence joins TRBV7-8 and TRBJ2-5; 8 positions agree with TRBD2. V gave up 5 bases and J gave up 1 base; unmatched junction bases: 9. The CDR3 sequence is 16 residues long. Germline-derived CDR1 and CDR2 are SGHVS and FQNEAQ. The CDR3 coding sequence is TGTGCCAGCAGCGAATTCATAGCGGGGCTCCAAGAGACCCAGTACTTC. It is translated as CASSEFIAGLQETQYF.

The gene calls are TRBV20-1 and TRBJ2-7, with 8 bases that match TRBD2. Germline CDR1 is DFQATT and CDR2 is SNEGSKA (reference sequence). Trimming cost V 6 bases and J 6 bases; bases outside gene matches: 4. CDR3 length: 11 amino acids. CDR3 nucleotide sequence: TGCAGTGCCCCCCTAGCGGGCGAGCAGTACGTC. This translates into CSAPLAGEQYV.

The chain recombines TRBV30 with TRBJ1-1; D is possibly TRBD1 (5 bases). V dropped 1 base and J dropped 10 bases, with 13 bases sitting between them. The CDR3 sequence is 12 residues long. Germline V CDR1 and CDR2: GTSNPN, SVGIG (reference sequence). The CDR3 protein is CAWSASGGAAFF. Written as DNA, the CDR3 is TGTGCCTGGAGTGCCTCCGGGGGTGCAGCTTTCTTT.

The V and J genes are TRBV19 and TRBJ2-4; TRBD1 matches 7 bases. Trimming took 3 bases from V and 2 from J; bases not matched to a gene: 19. CDR3 size: 20 residues. The V gene's germline CDR1 is LNHDA and CDR2 SQIVND (reference sequence). Written as DNA, the CDR3 is TGTGCCAGTAGTATCTTGACAGGGCTCGCGCCTGGCATGTCCAAAAACATTCAGTACTTC. It encodes CASSILTGLAPGMSKNIQYF.

This clone was counted a single time. This rearrangement joins TRBV10-2 to TRBJ1-1; TRBD1 matches 8 bases. Trimming removed 5 bases from V and 2 bases from J; junction bases left unmatched: 4. This CDR3 region has 14 residues. Germline-derived CDR1 and CDR2 are WSHSY and SAAADI. Here the CDR3 reads CASSWDRRNTEAFF. The CDR3 DNA sequence: TGCGCCAGCAGTTGGGACAGGAGAAACACTGAAGCTTTCTTT.

The genes are TRBV28 and TRBJ2-2; 10 bases fit TRBD2. The ends lost 8 bases at V and 2 bases at J; junction bases unmatched: 5. CDR3 size: 15 residues. Germline values: CDR1 MDHEN, CDR2 SYDVKM. CDR3 DNA: TGTGCCAGCTCCCTAGCGGGAGTAAACACCGGGGAGCTGTTTTTT. Its translation: CASSLAGVNTGELFF.